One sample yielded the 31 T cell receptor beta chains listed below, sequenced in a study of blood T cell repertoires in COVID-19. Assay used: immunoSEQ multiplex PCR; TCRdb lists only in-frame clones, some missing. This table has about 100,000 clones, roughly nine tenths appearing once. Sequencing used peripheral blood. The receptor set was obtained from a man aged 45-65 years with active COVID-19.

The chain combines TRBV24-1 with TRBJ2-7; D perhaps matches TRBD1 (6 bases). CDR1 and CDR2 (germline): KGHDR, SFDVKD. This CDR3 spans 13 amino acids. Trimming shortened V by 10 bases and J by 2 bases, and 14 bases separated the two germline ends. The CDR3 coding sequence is TGTGCCACTCCTCGACAGGTCCCCTACGAGCAGTACGTC. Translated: CATPRQVPYEQYV.

The CDR3 nucleotides read TGTGCCAGCAGCCCCGCCTACAATGAGCAGTTCTTC. Its translation is CASSPAYNEQFF. This sequence joins TRBV9 and TRBJ2-1, with D uncertain. Between the trimmed V and J ends, which lost 4 bases and 2 bases, there was a span of 4 bases. Germline V CDR1 and CDR2: SGDLS, YYNGEE. There are 12 residues in the CDR3.

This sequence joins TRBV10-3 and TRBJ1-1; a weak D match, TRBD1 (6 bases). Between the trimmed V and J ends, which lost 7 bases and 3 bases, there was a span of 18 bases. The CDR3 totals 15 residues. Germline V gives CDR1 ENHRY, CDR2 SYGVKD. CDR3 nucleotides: TGTGCCATCACCCCTACAGGGATCGGAGACACTGAAGCTTTCTTT. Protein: CAITPTGIGDTEAFF.

CDR3 amino acids: CASSPRGDRAGTEAFF. Here the CDR3 DNA reads TGCGCCAGCAGCCCCCGGGGGGACAGGGCTGGAACTGAAGCTTTCTTT. The gene calls are TRBV4-1 and TRBJ1-1; 9 bases line up with TRBD1. CDR1 MGHRA and CDR2 YSYEKL come from the germline V gene. This CDR3 is built from 16 residues. V dropped 4 bases and J dropped 5; count of bases not matched to a gene: 11.

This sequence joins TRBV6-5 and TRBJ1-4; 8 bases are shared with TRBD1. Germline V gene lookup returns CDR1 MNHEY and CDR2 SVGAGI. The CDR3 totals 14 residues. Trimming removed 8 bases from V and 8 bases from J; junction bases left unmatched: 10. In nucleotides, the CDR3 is TGTGCCAGCGCCTCAGGGGGCGTGGGGGAAAAACTGTTTTTT. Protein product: CASASGGVGEKLFF.

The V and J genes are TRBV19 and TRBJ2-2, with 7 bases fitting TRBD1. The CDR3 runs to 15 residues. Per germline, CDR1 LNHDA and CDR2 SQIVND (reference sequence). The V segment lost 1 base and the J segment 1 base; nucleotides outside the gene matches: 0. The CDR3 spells CASSIGTGNTGELFF. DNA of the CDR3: TGTGCCAGTAGTATAGGGACAGGGAACACCGGGGAGCTGTTTTTT.

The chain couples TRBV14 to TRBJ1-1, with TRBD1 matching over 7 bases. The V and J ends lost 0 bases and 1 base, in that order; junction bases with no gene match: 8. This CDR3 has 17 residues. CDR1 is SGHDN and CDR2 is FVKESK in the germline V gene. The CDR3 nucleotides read TGTGCCAGCAGCCAAGAATACAGGGGAGGCGGGAACACTGAAGCTTTCTTT. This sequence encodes CASSQEYRGGGNTEAFF.

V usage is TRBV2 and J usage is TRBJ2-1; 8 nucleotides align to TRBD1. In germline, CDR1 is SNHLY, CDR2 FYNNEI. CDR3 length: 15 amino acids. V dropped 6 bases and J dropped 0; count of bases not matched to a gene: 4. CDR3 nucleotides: TGTGCCAGCAGATCCGGACAGGGCTCCTACAATGAGCAGTTCTTC. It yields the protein CASRSGQGSYNEQFF.

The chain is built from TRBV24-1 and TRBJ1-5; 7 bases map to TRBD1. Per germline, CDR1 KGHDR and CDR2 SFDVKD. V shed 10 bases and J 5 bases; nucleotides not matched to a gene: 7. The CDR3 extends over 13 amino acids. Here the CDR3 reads CATQDRLDQPQHF. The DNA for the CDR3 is TGTGCCACACAGGACAGGCTCGATCAGCCCCAGCATTTT.

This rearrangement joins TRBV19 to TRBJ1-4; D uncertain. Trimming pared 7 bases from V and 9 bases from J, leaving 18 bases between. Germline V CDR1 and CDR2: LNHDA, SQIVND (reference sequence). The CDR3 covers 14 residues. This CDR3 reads CASTPRRDRKKLFF. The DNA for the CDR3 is TGTGCCAGTACCCCGAGACGGGATCGGAAAAAACTGTTTTTT.

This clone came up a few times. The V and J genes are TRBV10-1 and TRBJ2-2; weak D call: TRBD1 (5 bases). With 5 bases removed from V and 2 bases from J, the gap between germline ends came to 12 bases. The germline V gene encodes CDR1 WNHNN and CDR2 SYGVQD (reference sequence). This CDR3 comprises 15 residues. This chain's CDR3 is CASSSRQSNTGELFF. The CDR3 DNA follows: TGCGCCAGCAGTAGCAGACAGTCAAACACCGGGGAGCTGTTTTTT.

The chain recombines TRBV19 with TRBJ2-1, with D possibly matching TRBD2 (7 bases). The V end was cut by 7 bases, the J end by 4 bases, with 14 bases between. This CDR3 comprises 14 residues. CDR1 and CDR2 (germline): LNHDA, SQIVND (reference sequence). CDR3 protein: CASKNREGYNEQFF. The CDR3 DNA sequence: TGTGCCAGTAAGAACAGGGAGGGGTACAATGAGCAGTTCTTC.

The CDR3 nucleotides read TGTGCCAGCAGCTTGTCCGGGACAGGGATGTCTGGAAACACCATATATTTT. It encodes CASSLSGTGMSGNTIYF. The chain carries TRBV9 and TRBJ1-3; 9 nucleotides align to TRBD1. CDR1 and CDR2 from the germline V gene are SGDLS and YYNGEE. There are 17 residues in the CDR3. The J segment lost 1 base and the V segment lost 4 bases, leaving 9 bases of the junction unmatched.

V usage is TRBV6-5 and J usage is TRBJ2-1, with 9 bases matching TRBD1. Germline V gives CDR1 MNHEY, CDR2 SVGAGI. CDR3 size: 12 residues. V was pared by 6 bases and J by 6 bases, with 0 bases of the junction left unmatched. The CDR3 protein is CASRTGGNEQFF. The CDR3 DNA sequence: TGTGCCAGCAGGACAGGGGGCAATGAGCAGTTCTTC.

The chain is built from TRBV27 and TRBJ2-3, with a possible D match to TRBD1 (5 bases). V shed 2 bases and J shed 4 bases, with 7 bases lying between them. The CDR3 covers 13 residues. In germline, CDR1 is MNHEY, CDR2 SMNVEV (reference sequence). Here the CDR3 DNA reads TGTGCCAGCAGTTTACAGGGATCAGATACGCAGTATTTT. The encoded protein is CASSLQGSDTQYF.

The CDR3 here is CASSSFQGARGTDTQYF. Here the CDR3 DNA reads TGTGCCAGCAGCTCTTTTCAGGGGGCGAGAGGCACAGATACGCAGTATTTT. This sequence joins TRBV5-4 and TRBJ2-3; 8 bases match TRBD1. Germline CDR1 SGHNT, CDR2 YYREEE (reference sequence). This CDR3 spans 17 amino acids. J gave up 1 base and V 3 bases, and 10 bases lay outside the gene matches.

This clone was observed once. The CDR3 sequence: CASSRDNYNEQFF. The CDR3 DNA reads TGTGCCAGCAGTCGGGACAACTACAATGAGCAGTTCTTC. The J gene is TRBJ2-1, the V gene TRBV3-1 (or the pseudogene TRBV3-2); D perhaps matches TRBD1 (6 bases). Germline V gene sequence: CDR1 LGHDT, CDR2 YNNKEL (reference sequence). Trimming shortened V by 6 bases and J by 3 bases, and 9 bases separated the two germline ends. This CDR3 is built from 13 residues.

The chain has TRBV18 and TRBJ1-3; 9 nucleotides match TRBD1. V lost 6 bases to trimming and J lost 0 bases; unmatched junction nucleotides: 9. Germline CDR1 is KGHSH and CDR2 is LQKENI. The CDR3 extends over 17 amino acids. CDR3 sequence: CASSPFGTGNSGNTIYF. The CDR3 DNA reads TGTGCCAGCTCCCCGTTCGGGACAGGGAACTCTGGAAACACCATATATTTT.

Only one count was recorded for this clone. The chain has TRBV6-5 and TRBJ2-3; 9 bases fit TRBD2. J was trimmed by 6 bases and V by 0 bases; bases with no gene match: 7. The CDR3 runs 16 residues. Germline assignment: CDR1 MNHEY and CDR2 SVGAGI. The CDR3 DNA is TGTGCCAGCAGTTACTCGATTGGCGGGAGGGCGGATACGCAGTATTTT. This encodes CASSYSIGGRADTQYF.

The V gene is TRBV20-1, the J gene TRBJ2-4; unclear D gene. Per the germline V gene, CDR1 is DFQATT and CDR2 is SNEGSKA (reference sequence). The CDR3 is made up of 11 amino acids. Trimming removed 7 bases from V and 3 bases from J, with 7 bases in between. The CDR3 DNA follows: TGCAGTGGAACAGACAAAAACATTCAGTACTTC. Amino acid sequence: CSGTDKNIQYF.

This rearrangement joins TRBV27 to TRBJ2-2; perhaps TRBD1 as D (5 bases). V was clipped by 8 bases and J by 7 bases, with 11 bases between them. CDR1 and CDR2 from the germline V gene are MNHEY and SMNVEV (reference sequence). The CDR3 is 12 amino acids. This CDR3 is CASSKRGGELFF. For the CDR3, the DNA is TGTGCCAGCTCAAAAAGGGGCGGGGAGCTGTTTTTT.

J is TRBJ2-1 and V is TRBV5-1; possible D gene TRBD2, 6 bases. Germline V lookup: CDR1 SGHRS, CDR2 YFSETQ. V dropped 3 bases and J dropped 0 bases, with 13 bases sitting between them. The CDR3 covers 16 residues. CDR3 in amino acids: CASSSEGRSSYNEQFF. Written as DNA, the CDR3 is TGCGCCAGCAGCTCCGAAGGGAGGAGCTCCTACAATGAGCAGTTCTTC.

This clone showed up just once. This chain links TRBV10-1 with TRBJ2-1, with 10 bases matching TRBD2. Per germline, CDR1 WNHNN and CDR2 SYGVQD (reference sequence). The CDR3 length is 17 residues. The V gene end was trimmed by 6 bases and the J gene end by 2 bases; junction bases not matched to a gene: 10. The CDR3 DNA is TGCGCCAGCAGAAAAGCAGCGGGAGGGACCACCTACAATGAGCAGTTCTTC. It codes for CASRKAAGGTTYNEQFF.

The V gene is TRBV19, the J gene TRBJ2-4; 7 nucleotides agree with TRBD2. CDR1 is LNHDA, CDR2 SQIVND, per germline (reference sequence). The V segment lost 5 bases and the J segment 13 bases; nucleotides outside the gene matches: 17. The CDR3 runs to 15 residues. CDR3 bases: TGTGCCAGTAGTGTATCCGGGACGGGAGGACTACACCAGTACTTC. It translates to CASSVSGTGGLHQYF.

The CDR3 region has the DNA TGCGCCAGCAGCGCCCGACAGGGGAGGGGCGGGGAGCTGTTTTTT. Its protein product is CASSARQGRGGELFF. The rearrangement links TRBV4-1 to TRBJ2-2; D is perhaps TRBD1 (8 bases). The CDR3 has 15 residues. Germline V gene sequence: CDR1 MGHRA, CDR2 YSYEKL. Trimming took 5 bases from V and 7 from J, leaving 17 bases between them.

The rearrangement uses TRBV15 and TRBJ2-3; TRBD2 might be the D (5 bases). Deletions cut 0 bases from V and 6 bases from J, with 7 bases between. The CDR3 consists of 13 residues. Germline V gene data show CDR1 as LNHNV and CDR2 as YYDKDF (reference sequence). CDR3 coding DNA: TGTGCCACCAGCAGAGACCGCGGGGATACGCAGTATTTT. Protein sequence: CATSRDRGDTQYF.

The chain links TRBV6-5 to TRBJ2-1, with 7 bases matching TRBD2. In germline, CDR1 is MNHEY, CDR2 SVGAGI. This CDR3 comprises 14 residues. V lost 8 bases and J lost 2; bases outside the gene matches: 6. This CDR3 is CASGLSGTYNEQFF. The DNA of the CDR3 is TGTGCCAGCGGCCTCAGCGGGACCTACAATGAGCAGTTCTTC.

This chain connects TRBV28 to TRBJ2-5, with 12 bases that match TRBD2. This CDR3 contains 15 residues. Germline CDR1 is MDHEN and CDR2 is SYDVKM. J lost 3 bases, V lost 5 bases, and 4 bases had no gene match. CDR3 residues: CASSPRLAGEETQYF. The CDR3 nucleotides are TGTGCCAGCAGTCCGAGACTAGCGGGAGAAGAGACCCAGTACTTC.

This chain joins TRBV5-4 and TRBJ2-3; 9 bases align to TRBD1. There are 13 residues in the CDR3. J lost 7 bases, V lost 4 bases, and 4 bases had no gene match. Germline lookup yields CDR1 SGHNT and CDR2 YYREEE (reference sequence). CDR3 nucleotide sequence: TGTGCCAGCAGCACGGACAGGGGAAATACGCAGTATTTT. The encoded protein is CASSTDRGNTQYF.

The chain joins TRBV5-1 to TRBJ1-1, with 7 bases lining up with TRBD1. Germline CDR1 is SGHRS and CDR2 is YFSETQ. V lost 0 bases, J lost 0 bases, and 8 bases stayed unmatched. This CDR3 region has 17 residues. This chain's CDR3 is CASSLEGARRVNTEAFF. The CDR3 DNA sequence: TGCGCCAGCAGCTTGGAGGGGGCGCGTAGGGTGAACACTGAAGCTTTCTTT.

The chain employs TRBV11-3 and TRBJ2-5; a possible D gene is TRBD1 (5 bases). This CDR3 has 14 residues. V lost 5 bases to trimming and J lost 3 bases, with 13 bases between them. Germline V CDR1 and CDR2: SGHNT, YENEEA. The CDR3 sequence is CASSPRQREETQYF. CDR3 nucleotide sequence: TGTGCCAGCAGCCCCCGACAGAGAGAAGAGACCCAGTACTTC.